The 27 T cell receptor beta chains presented below share a single source sample, sequenced in a study of T cell changes during pregnancy in multiple sclerosis. Produced via immunoSEQ multiplex PCR; TCRdb's table is partial and in-frame only. The table shows 70,000 to 100,000 clones, with about 94% occurring only once. The sample was peripheral blood, taken in the third trimester of pregnancy. The receptors stem from a female donor with multiple sclerosis, enrolled in a pregnancy study.

The rearrangement uses TRBV6-1 and TRBJ2-7; 8 positions match TRBD2. Trimming took 2 bases from V and 7 from J; bases not matched to a gene: 10. The V gene's germline CDR1 is MNHNS and CDR2 SASEGT. CDR3 length: 15 residues. The CDR3 DNA reads TGTGCCAGCAGTGAACGTCCGGGAGGGCCTGAGGAGCAGTACTTC. Its protein product is CASSERPGGPEEQYF.

This clone appeared a single time. Other nucleotide sequences in the sample specify the same CDR3. J is TRBJ2-3 and V is TRBV9; D call uncertain. V dropped 0 bases and J dropped 0 bases, with 2 bases sitting between them. The CDR3 contains 13 residues. The germline V gene encodes CDR1 SGDLS and CDR2 YYNGEE. CDR3 DNA sequence: TGTGCCAGCAGCGTAGCTAGCACAGATACGCAGTATTTT. It is translated as CASSVASTDTQYF.

V gene TRBV11-3 combines with J gene TRBJ2-7; 11 bases agree with TRBD2. V dropped 6 bases and J dropped 1; count of bases not matched to a gene: 8. CDR3 size: 16 residues. Germline V gene sequence: CDR1 SGHNT, CDR2 YENEEA. The DNA for the CDR3 is TGTGCCAGCAGGAGATTACTAGCGGGAGTTTCCTACGAGCAGTACTTC. Translated, it gives CASRRLLAGVSYEQYF.

The chain carries TRBV28 and TRBJ1-2; TRBD1 matches at 10 bases. There are 13 residues in the CDR3. With V trimmed by 4 bases and J by 8 bases, 4 bases remained unmatched. CDR1 and CDR2 (germline): MDHEN, SYDVKM. CDR3 protein: CASSSGQGKGYTF. CDR3 nucleotides: TGTGCCAGCAGTTCGGGACAGGGGAAGGGCTACACCTTC.

This clone was observed a single time. This chain links TRBV29-1 with TRBJ2-3; the match to TRBD1 covers 9 bases. The CDR3 is made up of 16 amino acids. Per germline, CDR1 SQVTM and CDR2 ANQGSEA. V shed 7 bases and J 0 bases; nucleotides not matched to a gene: 11. CDR3: CSAIQGAGISTDTQYF. CDR3 sequence (DNA): TGCAGCGCAATACAGGGGGCTGGAATCAGCACAGATACGCAGTATTTT.

The J gene is TRBJ2-7, the V gene TRBV7-8; no clear D gene. Germline loops: CDR1 SGHVS, CDR2 FQNEAQ. V was clipped by 5 bases and J by 4 bases, with 6 bases between them. The CDR3 is 11 amino acids. CDR3 nucleotide sequence: TGTGCCAGCAGCCCCGAGTACGAGCAGTACTTC. Translated, it gives CASSPEYEQYF.

This clone was found once. V is TRBV4-2 and J is TRBJ2-7; D may be TRBD1 (6 bases). The CDR3 loop spans 14 amino acids. The V gene's germline CDR1 is LGHNA and CDR2 YNFKEQ. Between the trimmed V and J ends, which lost 4 bases and 0 bases, there was a span of 10 bases. CDR3 sequence: CASSLTGSSYEQYF. CDR3 DNA sequence: TGTGCCAGCAGCCTAACAGGGAGCTCCTACGAGCAGTACTTC.

The CDR3 is CASSEARSGSSNEQFF. The CDR3 DNA is TGTGCCAGCAGTGAGGCAAGAAGCGGGAGTTCCAATGAGCAGTTCTTC. V gene TRBV2 combines with J gene TRBJ2-1, with 8 nucleotides matching TRBD2. V shed 3 bases and J 6 bases; nucleotides not matched to a gene: 10. Germline loops: CDR1 SNHLY, CDR2 FYNNEI. The CDR3 has 16 amino acids.

The rearrangement uses TRBV7-9 and TRBJ2-2; 12 positions match TRBD2. CDR1 is SEHNR and CDR2 is FQNEAQ in the germline V gene (reference sequence). V shed 5 bases, J shed 8 bases, and the junction held 9 bases outside the gene matches. This CDR3 spans 16 amino acids. The CDR3 region has the DNA TGTGCCAGCAGCCCATTGACTAGCGGGAGCCCTGGGGAGCTGTTTTTT. Its protein is CASSPLTSGSPGELFF.

V usage is TRBV2 and J usage is TRBJ2-1; TRBD2 aligns across 7 bases. Trimming took 4 bases from V and 9 from J; bases not matched to a gene: 9. CDR3 length: 14 residues. The germline gives CDR1 SNHLY, CDR2 FYNNEI. CDR3 sequence (DNA): TGTGCCAGCAGTGGGGGGGGACGCTGGGCTGAGCAGTTCTTC. Its protein product is CASSGGGRWAEQFF. Combining the CDR3 with reference TRBV2 and TRBJ2-1 gives the whole variable domain EPEVTQTPSHQVTQMGQEVILRCVPISNHLYFYWYRQILGQKVEFLVSFYNNEISEKSEIFDDQFSVERPDGSNFTLKIRSTKLEDSAMYFCASSGGGRWAEQFFGPGTRLTVL.

The count of this clone is one. The rearrangement uses TRBV27 and TRBJ2-3, with D tentatively TRBD2 (6 bases). Germline CDR1 MNHEY, CDR2 SMNVEV (reference sequence). There are 16 residues in the CDR3. The ends were cut back, 10 bases at V and 0 bases at J, with 20 bases in the middle. The CDR3 spells CATRLRGRTSTDTQYF. In DNA form, the CDR3 reads TGTGCCACCCGGTTACGTGGGAGGACTAGCACAGATACGCAGTATTTT.

The count of this clone is one. The V gene is TRBV5-1, the J gene TRBJ1-4, with a tentative D call TRBD1 (5 bases). This CDR3 has 16 residues. V was pared by 1 base and J by 3 bases, with 13 bases between. Germline V gives CDR1 SGHRS, CDR2 YFSETQ. CDR3 amino acids: CASSLTGGLPNEKLFF. In DNA, the CDR3 is TGCGCCAGCAGCTTGACAGGCGGCTTACCTAATGAAAAACTGTTTTTT.

J is TRBJ1-1 and V is TRBV2, with D tentatively TRBD1 (6 bases). V lost 9 bases and J lost 5, with 10 bases in between. This CDR3 comprises 11 residues. Germline loops: CDR1 SNHLY, CDR2 FYNNEI. The CDR3 loop is CASQGRTEAFF. As DNA, the CDR3 is TGTGCCAGTCAGGGGCGGACTGAAGCTTTCTTT.

V is TRBV19 and J is TRBJ1-5; TRBD1 agrees at 8 bases. The junction had 8 bases not matched to a gene; V was cut back by 7 bases and J by 9 bases. CDR3 length: 13 residues. In germline, CDR1 is LNHDA, CDR2 SQIVND (reference sequence). The CDR3 here is CASNQQGGGPQHF. In nucleotides, the CDR3 is TGTGCCAGTAATCAACAGGGGGGTGGGCCCCAGCATTTT.

The chain employs TRBV15 and TRBJ1-5; TRBD1 is a possible D gene (5 bases). Trimming took 0 bases from V and 4 from J, leaving 10 bases between them. Germline values: CDR1 LNHNV, CDR2 YYDKDF (reference sequence). The CDR3 runs 15 residues. The CDR3 nucleotides are TGTGCCACCAGCAGAGATGGGGCAGGAAATCAGCCCCAGCATTTT. It encodes CATSRDGAGNQPQHF.

V gene TRBV7-2 combines with J gene TRBJ2-5; TRBD2 matches 10 bases. The ends lost 1 base at V and 2 bases at J; junction bases unmatched: 7. Germline values: CDR1 SGHTA, CDR2 FQGNSA. The CDR3 extends over 17 amino acids. In DNA, the CDR3 is TGTGCCAGCAGCTTAGTTCTCCGGACTAGCGGACAAGAGACCCAGTACTTC. As protein: CASSLVLRTSGQETQYF.

The rearrangement uses TRBV2 and TRBJ1-2, with TRBD1 as a possible D gene (5 bases). This CDR3 is 13 amino acids long. CDR1 and CDR2 (germline): SNHLY, FYNNEI. V lost 8 bases, J lost 0 bases, and 10 bases lay in between. CDR3: CASAEGTNYGYTF. As DNA, the CDR3 is TGTGCCAGCGCGGAGGGGACTAACTATGGCTACACCTTC. Based on the CDR3 plus reference TRBV2 and TRBJ1-2, the full variable domain is EPEVTQTPSHQVTQMGQEVILRCVPISNHLYFYWYRQILGQKVEFLVSFYNNEISEKSEIFDDQFSVERPDGSNFTLKIRSTKLEDSAMYFCASAEGTNYGYTFGSGTRLTVV.

The chain is built from TRBV12-5 and TRBJ2-3; 7 positions agree with TRBD2. After removal of 6 bases from V and 0 bases from J, the junction contained 9 bases not matched to a gene. The CDR3 is 16 amino acids. Germline V gives CDR1 LGHNT, CDR2 FRNRAP. The CDR3 loop is CASGILAGPSTDTQYF. In DNA, the CDR3 is TGTGCTAGTGGCATATTAGCGGGCCCTAGCACAGATACGCAGTATTTT.

This sequence joins TRBV9 and TRBJ2-3; 8 nucleotides line up with TRBD2. Germline assignment: CDR1 SGDLS and CDR2 YYNGEE. J lost 0 bases, V lost 4 bases, and 7 bases had no gene match. The CDR3 runs 16 residues. The CDR3 reads CASSPATSVSTDTQYF. The DNA for the CDR3 is TGTGCCAGCAGCCCGGCGACTAGCGTGAGCACAGATACGCAGTATTTT.

Remarks on this clone: Other DNA sequences in the same sample also yield this CDR3. V gene TRBV6-5 combines with J gene TRBJ1-2, with D perhaps matching TRBD1 (5 bases). Germline values: CDR1 MNHEY, CDR2 SVGAGI. The ends were cut back, 5 bases at V and 2 bases at J, with 9 bases in the middle. The CDR3 extends over 13 amino acids. The CDR3 sequence: CASSPTGNYGYTF. The CDR3 nucleotides read TGTGCCAGCAGTCCAACAGGAAACTATGGCTACACCTTC.

The chain couples TRBV9 to TRBJ2-2; 7 bases map to TRBD1. The V segment lost 0 bases and the J segment 6 bases; nucleotides outside the gene matches: 5. CDR1 is SGDLS and CDR2 is YYNGEE in the germline V gene. The CDR3 runs to 15 residues. CDR3 sequence (DNA): TGTGCCAGCAGCGTAGGGCAGGGGGTCGCCGGGGAGCTGTTTTTT. It yields the protein CASSVGQGVAGELFF.

The V call is TRBV19, the J call TRBJ2-7, with a weak D call TRBD1 (6 bases). This CDR3 comprises 12 residues. Trimming left V 3 bases short and J 3 bases short, with 6 bases between. Germline-derived CDR1 and CDR2 are LNHDA and SQIVND (reference sequence). The CDR3 nucleotides read TGTGCCAGTAGTATGACAGGCTACGAGCAGTACTTC. This gives the protein CASSMTGYEQYF.

The V gene is TRBV28, the J gene TRBJ1-2; D not certain. The germline V gene encodes CDR1 MDHEN and CDR2 SYDVKM. The V and J ends lost 6 bases and 4 bases respectively, with 9 bases between them. This CDR3 is 12 amino acids long. This chain's CDR3 is CASRTGGYGYTF. The DNA of the CDR3 is TGTGCCAGCAGGACTGGAGGCTATGGCTACACCTTC.

The V call is TRBV6-5, the J call TRBJ1-3; 12 bases line up with TRBD1. The germline V gene has CDR1 MNHEY and CDR2 SVGAGI. The CDR3 spans 16 residues. V was pared by 3 bases and J by 6 bases, with 6 bases of the junction left unmatched. CDR3 nucleotides: TGTGCCAGCAGTTATCTAGGGACAGGGGGCTTAAACACCATATATTTT. This codes for CASSYLGTGGLNTIYF.

J is TRBJ2-7 and V is TRBV7-2; 11 bases match TRBD2. This CDR3 region has 16 residues. Germline CDR1 and CDR2: SGHTA and FQGNSA. V gave up 4 bases and J gave up 6 bases; unmatched junction bases: 11. CDR3 protein: CASSSGRLAGLGEQYF. In DNA, the CDR3 is TGTGCCAGCAGCTCCGGGCGACTAGCGGGACTTGGCGAGCAGTACTTC.

The rearrangement joins TRBV6-1 to TRBJ1-5; 10 bases are a match to TRBD1. The CDR3 extends over 15 amino acids. Germline V lookup: CDR1 MNHNS, CDR2 SASEGT. J lost 5 bases, V lost 7 bases, and 8 bases had no gene match. CDR3 loop: CASTSGTGDYQPQHF. The DNA for the CDR3 is TGTGCCAGCACCTCCGGGACAGGGGATTATCAGCCCCAGCATTTT.

V gene TRBV14 combines with J gene TRBJ1-2, with TRBD1 matching 7 bases. The CDR3 totals 15 residues. After removal of 2 bases from V and 4 bases from J, the junction contained 7 bases not matched to a gene. The germline CDR1 and CDR2 sequences are SGHDN and FVKESK. The CDR3 nucleotides are TGTGCCAGCAGCCAAAAAGGACAGGCCGGCTATGGCTACACCTTC. Translating it yields CASSQKGQAGYGYTF.